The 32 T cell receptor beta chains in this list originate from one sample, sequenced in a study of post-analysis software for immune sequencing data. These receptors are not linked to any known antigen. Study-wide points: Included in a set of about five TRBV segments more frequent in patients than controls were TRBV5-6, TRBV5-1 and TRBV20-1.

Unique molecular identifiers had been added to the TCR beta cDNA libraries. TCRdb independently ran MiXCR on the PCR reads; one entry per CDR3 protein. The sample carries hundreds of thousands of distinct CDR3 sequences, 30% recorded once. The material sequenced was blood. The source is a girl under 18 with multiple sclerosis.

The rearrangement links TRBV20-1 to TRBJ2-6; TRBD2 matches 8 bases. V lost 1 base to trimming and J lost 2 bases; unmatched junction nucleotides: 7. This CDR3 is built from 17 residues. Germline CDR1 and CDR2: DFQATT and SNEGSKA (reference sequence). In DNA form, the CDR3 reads TGCAGTGCTAGAGCTCCGGGAGGGGGAGCTGGGGCCAACGTCCTGACTTTC. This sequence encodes CSARAPGGGAGANVLTF.

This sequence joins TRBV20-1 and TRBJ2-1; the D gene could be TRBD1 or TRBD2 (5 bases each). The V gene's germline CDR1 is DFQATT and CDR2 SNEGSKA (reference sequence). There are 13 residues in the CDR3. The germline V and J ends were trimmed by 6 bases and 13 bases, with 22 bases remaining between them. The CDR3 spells CSARGKGRVTQFF. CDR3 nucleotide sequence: TGCAGTGCCCGGGGCAAGGGGCGCGTGACCCAGTTCTTC.

The CDR3 sequence: CASSNRVGVSNQPQHF. The CDR3 DNA sequence: TGTGCCAGCAGCAATCGGGTTGGAGTTAGCAATCAGCCCCAGCATTTT. V is TRBV5-6 and J is TRBJ1-5; D unclear. CDR1 and CDR2 (germline): SGHDT, YYEEEE. V lost 4 bases and J 0 bases, leaving 14 bases between the germline ends. This CDR3 region has 16 residues. The full variable domain, its missing parts supplied by reference TRBV5-6 and TRBJ1-5, is DAGVTQSPTHLIKTRGQQVTLRCSPKSGHDTVSWYQQALGQGPQFIFQYYEEEERQRGNFPDRFSGHQFPNYSSELNVNALLLGDSALYLCASSNRVGVSNQPQHFGDGTRLSIL.

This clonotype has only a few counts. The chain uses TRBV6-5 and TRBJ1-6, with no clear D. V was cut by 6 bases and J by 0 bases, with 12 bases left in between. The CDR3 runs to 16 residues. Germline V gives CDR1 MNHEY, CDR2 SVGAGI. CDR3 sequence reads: CASSPFLSSYNSPLHF. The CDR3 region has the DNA TGTGCCAGCAGCCCCTTTCTGAGCTCCTATAATTCACCCCTCCACTTT.

Here the CDR3 DNA reads TGCAGTGCTAGAGAAGGGGGGGCGAGTGAAAAACTGTTTTTT. It codes for CSAREGGASEKLFF. V gene TRBV20-1 combines with J gene TRBJ1-4, with D possibly matching TRBD1 (6 bases). The length of the CDR3 is 14 residues. CDR1 and CDR2 (germline): DFQATT, SNEGSKA (reference sequence). Between the trimmed V and J ends, which lost 0 bases and 7 bases, there was a span of 12 bases.

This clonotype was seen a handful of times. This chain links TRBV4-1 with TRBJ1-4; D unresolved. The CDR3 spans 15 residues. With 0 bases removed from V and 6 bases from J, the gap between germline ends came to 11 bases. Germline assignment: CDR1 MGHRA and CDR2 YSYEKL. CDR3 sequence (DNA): TGCGCCAGCAGCCAAGAGGATAACCTGGATGAAAAACTGTTTTTT. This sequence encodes CASSQEDNLDEKLFF.

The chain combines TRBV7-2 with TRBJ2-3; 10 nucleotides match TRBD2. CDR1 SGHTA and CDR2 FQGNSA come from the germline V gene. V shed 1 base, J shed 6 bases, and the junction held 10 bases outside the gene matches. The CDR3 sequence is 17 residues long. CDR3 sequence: CASSLVLLAGVPDTQYF. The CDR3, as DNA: TGTGCCAGCAGCTTAGTTCTTCTAGCGGGGGTCCCCGATACGCAGTATTTT. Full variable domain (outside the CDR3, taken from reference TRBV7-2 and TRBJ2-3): GAGVSQSPSNKVTEKGKDVELRCDPISGHTALYWYRQSLGQGLEFLIYFQGNSAPDKSGLPSDRFSAERTGGSVSTLTIQRTQQEDSAVYLCASSLVLLAGVPDTQYFGPGTRLTVL.

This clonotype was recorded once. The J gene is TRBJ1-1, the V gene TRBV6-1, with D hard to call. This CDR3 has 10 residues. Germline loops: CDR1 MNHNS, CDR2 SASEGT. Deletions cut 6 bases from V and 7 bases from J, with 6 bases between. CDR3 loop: CASRSIEAFF. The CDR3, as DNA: TGTGCCAGCAGGAGTATTGAAGCTTTCTTT.

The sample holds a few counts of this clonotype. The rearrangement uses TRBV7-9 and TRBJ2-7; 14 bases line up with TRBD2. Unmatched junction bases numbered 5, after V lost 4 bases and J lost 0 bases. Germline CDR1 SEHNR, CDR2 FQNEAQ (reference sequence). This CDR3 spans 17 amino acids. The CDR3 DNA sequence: TGTGCCAGCAGCTATGGGACTAGCGGGGGTGGCTCCTACGAGCAGTACTTC. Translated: CASSYGTSGGGSYEQYF.

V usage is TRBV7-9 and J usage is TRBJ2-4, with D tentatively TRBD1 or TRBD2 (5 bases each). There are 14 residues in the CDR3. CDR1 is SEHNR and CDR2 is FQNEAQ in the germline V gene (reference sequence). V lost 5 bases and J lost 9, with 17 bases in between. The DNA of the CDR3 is TGTGCCAGCAGCCCCCGGGACCCCCAGCCCATTCAGTACTTC. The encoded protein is CASSPRDPQPIQYF.

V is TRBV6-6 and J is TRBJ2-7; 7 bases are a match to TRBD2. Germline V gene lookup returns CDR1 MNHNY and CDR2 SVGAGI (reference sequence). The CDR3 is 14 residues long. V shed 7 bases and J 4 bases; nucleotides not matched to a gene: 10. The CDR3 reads CASTTGGSAYEQYF. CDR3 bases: TGTGCCAGCACCACGGGGGGTTCTGCTTACGAGCAGTACTTC.

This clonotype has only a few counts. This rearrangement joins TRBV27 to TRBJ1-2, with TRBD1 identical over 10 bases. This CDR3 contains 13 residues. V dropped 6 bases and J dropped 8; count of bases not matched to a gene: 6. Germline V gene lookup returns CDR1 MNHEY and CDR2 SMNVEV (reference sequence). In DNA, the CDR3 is TGTGCCAGCAGCGGGACAGGGGTTGGGGGCTACACCTTC. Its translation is CASSGTGVGGYTF.

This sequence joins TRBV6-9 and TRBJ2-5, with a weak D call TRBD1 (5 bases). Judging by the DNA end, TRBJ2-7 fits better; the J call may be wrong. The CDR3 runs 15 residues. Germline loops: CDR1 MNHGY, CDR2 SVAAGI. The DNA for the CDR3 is TGTGCCAGCAGTTATAGGTGGGCAGGGCACCACGAGCAGTACTTC. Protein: CASSYRWAGHHEQYF.

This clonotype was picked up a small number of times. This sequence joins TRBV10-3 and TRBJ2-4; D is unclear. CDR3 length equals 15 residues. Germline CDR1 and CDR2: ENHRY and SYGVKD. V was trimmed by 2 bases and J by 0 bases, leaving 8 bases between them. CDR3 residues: CAISEGRLAKNIQYF. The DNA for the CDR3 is TGTGCCATCAGTGAGGGAAGGCTAGCCAAAAACATTCAGTACTTC.

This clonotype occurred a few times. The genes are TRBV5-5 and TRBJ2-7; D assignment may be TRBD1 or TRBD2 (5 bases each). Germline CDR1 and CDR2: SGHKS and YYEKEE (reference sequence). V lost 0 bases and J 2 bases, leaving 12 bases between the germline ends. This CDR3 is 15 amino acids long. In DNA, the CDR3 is TGTGCCAGCAGCTTGGCCTGGGACCCCACCTACGAGCAGTACTTC. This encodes CASSLAWDPTYEQYF.

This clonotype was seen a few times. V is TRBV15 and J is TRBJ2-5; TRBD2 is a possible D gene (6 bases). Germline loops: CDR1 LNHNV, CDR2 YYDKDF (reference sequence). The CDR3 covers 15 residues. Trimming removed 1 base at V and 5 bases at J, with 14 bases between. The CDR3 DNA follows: TGTGCCACCAGCAGAGTAGCGGAGCCGTGGGAGACCCAGTACTTC. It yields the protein CATSRVAEPWETQYF.

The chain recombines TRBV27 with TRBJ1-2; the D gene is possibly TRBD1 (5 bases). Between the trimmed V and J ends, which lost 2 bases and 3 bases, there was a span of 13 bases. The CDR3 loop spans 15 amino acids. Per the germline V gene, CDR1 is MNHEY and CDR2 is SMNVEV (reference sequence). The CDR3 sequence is CASSLGAMRDYGYTF. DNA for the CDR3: TGTGCCAGCAGTTTAGGGGCCATGAGGGACTATGGCTACACCTTC.

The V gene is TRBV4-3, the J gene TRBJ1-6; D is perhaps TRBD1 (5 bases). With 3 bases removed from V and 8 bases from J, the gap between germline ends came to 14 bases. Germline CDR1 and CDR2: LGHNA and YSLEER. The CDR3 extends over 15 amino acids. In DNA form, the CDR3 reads TGCGCCAGCAGCCAGAGCAGGGTTTGGGATTCACCCCTCCACTTT. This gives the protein CASSQSRVWDSPLHF.

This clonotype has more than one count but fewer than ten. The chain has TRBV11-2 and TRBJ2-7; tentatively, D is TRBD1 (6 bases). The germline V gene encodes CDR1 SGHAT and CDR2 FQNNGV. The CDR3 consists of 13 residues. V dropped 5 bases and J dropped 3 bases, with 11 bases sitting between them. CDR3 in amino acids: CASSDRFNYEQYF. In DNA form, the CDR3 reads TGTGCCAGCAGCGACAGGTTCAACTACGAGCAGTACTTC.

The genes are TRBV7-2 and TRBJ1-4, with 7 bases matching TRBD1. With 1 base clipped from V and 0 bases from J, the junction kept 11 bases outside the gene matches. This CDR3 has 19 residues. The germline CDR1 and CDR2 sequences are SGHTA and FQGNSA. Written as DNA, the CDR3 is TGTGCCAGCAGCTTAGAGCTCATCGGGACAGTTGCAACTAATGAAAAACTGTTTTTT. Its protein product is CASSLELIGTVATNEKLFF.

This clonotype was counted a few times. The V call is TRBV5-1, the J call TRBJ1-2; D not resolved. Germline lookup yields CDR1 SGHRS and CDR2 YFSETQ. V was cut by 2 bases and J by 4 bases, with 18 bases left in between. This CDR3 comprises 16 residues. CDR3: CASSLKVRNRFYGYTF. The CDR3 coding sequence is TGCGCCAGCAGCTTAAAAGTTCGCAACAGATTCTATGGCTACACCTTC.

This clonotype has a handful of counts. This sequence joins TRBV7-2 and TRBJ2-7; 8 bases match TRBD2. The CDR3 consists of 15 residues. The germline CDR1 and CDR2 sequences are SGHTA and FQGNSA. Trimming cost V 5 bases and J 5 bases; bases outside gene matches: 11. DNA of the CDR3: TGTGCCAGCAGCCAATGGGACCGTAGCGGGGACGAGCAGTACTTC. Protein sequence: CASSQWDRSGDEQYF.

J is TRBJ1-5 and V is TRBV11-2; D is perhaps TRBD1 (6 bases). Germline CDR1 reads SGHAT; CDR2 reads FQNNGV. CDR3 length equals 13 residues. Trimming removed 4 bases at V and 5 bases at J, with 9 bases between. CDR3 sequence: CASSSRTDQPQHF. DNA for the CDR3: TGTGCCAGCAGCTCCCGGACAGATCAGCCCCAGCATTTT.

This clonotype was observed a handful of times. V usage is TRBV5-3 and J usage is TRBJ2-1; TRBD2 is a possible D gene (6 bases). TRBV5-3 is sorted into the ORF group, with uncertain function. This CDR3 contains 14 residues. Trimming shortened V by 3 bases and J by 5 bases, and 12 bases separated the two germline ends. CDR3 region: CARSWGDEDNEQFF. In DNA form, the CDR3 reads TGTGCCAGAAGCTGGGGGGACGAAGACAATGAGCAGTTCTTC.

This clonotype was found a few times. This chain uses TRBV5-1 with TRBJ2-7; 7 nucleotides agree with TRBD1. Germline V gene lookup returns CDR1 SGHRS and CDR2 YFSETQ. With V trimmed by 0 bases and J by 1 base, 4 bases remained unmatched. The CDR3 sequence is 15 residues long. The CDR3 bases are TGCGCCAGCAGCTTGGAAGGGGGCTTGTCCTACGAGCAGTACTTC. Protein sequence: CASSLEGGLSYEQYF.

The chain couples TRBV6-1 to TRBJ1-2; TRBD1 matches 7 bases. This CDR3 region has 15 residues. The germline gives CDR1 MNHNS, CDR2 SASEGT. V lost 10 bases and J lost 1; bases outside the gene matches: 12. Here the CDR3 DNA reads TGTGCCATCGGTCCACAGGGGTTTAATAACTATGGCTACACCTTC. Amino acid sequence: CAIGPQGFNNYGYTF.

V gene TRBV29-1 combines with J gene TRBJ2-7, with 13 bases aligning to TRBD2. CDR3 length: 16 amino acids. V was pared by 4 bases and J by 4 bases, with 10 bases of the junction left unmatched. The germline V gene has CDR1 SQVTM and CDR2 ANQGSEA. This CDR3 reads CSVGGRGTSGKYEQYF. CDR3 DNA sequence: TGCAGCGTTGGGGGCAGAGGGACTAGCGGGAAGTACGAGCAGTACTTC.

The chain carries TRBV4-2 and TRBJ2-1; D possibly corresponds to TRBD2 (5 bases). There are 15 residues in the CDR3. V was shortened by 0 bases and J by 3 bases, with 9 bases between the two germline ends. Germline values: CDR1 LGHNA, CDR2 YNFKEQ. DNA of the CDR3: TGTGCCAGCAGCCAAGATGTGGGAGTCTACAATGAGCAGTTCTTC. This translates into CASSQDVGVYNEQFF.

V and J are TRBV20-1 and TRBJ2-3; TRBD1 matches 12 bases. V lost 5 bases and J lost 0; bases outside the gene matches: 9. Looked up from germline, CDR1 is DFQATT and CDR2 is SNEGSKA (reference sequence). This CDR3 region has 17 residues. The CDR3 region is CSAFHGTGGVSTDTQYF. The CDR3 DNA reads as TGCAGTGCTTTTCACGGGACAGGGGGCGTGAGCACAGATACGCAGTATTTT.

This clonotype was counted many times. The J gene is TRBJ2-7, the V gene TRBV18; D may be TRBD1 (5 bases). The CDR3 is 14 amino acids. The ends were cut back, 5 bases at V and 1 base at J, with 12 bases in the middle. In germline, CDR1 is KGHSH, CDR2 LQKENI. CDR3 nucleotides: TGTGCCAGCTCAGCTCTTCAGGGTTCCTACGAGCAGTACTTC. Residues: CASSALQGSYEQYF.

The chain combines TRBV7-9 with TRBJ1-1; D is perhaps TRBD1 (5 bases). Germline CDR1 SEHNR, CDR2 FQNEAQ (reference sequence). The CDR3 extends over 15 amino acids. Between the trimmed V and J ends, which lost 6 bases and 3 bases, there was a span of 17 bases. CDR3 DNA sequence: TGTGCCAGCAGTCTCCGGGCAGGGCGGGACACTGAAGCTTTCTTT. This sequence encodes CASSLRAGRDTEAFF.

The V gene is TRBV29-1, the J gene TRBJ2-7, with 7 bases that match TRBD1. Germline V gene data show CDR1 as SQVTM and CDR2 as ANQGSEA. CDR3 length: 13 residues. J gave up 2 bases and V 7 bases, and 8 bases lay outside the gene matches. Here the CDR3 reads CSALGQGAYEQYF. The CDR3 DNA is TGCAGCGCCTTGGGGCAGGGGGCCTACGAGCAGTACTTC.